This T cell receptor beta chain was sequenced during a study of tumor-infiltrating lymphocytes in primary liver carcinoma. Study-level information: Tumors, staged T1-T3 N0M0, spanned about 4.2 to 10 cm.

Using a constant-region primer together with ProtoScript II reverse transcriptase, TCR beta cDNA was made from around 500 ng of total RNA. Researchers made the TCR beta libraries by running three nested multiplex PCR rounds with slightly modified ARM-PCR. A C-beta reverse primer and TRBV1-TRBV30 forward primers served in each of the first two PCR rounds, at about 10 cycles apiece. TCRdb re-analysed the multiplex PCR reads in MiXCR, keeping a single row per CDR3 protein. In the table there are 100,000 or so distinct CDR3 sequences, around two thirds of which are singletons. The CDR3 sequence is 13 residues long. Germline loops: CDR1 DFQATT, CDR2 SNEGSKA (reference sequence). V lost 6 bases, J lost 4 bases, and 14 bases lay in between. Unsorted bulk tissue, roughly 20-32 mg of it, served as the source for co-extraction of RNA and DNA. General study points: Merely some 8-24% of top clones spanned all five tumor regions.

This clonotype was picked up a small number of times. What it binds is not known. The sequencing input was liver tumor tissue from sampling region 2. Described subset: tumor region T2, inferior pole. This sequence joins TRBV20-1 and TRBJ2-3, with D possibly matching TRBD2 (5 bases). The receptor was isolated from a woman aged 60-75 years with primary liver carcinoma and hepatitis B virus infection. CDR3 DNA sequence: TGCAGTGCCCTAATGAGGGTTTCAGATACGCAGTATTTT. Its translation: CSALMRVSDTQYF.